The clone carrying this TCR beta chain was seen just once. Its antigen is not known. The data belong to a study of T cell responses to AZD1222 COVID-19 vaccine. Study-level results: Nearly half of the spike-specific TCRs reportedly recognize variant regions that carry no mutations. Spike was spanned by vaccine-associated CD4 TCRs, with dominance at 160-218 and 743-854. After the peak T cell response, and only then, were repertoires sampled. An increase in Spike-specific TCR breadth and depth was observed after two AZD1222 doses.

The data were produced by immunoSEQ multiplex PCR, yet TCRdb's version contains in-frame clones alone and is incomplete. The profile shows approximately 180,000 clones, approximately 92% of them singletons. The trim removed 5 bases at V and 6 bases at J, leaving 5 bases unmatched. The CDR3 consists of 13 residues. CDR1 is SGHVS and CDR2 is FQNEAQ in the germline V gene. Sequencing used peripheral blood, obtained 28 days after the second dose of the MenACWY control vaccine. This receptor was obtained from an adult who received the MenACWY meningococcal vaccine as a control. V and J are TRBV7-8 and TRBJ1-2; TRBD1 matches at 8 bases. CDR3 in DNA: TGTGCCAGCAGCCACGGACAGGGCGATGGCTACACCTTC. Amino acids: CASSHGQGDGYTF.